This T cell receptor (beta chain) was captured by sequencing in a study of T cell responses to AZD1222 COVID-19 vaccine. As for the study in general: Pooling covered second doses at about 4 or about 12 weeks. General study results and limits: Spike was spanned by vaccine-associated CD4 TCRs, which were dominant at 160-218 and 743-854. Among AZD1222 vaccinees, only 5 to 7 were seropositive at baseline. All repertoire sampling was performed exclusively after the peak T cell response.

The table came from immunoSEQ multiplex PCR; TCRdb's copy has only in-frame clones and leaves some out. The table shows nearly 110,000 clones, with about nine tenths occurring only once. With regard to this clone: Its antigen is not known.

The ends were cut back, 4 bases at V and 2 bases at J, with 13 bases in the middle. CDR1 is SGHTA, CDR2 FQGTGA, per germline. The CDR3 extends over 15 amino acids. The source is an adult in good health. This sample comprised peripheral blood, obtained on day 0 of AZD1222 vaccination. The genes are TRBV7-3 and TRBJ2-3; possibly TRBD2 for D (6 bases). CDR3: CASSSPSDPTDTQYF. Written as DNA, the CDR3 is TGTGCCAGCAGCTCTCCTAGCGATCCCACAGATACGCAGTATTTT.